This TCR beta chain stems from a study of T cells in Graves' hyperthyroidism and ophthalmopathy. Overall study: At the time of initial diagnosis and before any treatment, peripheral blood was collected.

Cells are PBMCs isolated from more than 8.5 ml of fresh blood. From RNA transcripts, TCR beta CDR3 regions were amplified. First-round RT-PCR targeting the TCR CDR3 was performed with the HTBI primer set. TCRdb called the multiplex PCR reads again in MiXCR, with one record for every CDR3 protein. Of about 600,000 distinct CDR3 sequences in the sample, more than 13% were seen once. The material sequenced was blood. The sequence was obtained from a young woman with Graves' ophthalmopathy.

DNA of the CDR3: TGTGCCAGCAGCCCATCGGGACAAGGCGTCGATGAGCAGTTCTTC. This gives the protein CASSPSGQGVDEQFF. The J gene is TRBJ2-1, the V gene TRBV7-3; maybe TRBD1 (6 bases). Germline V gene sequence: CDR1 SGHTA, CDR2 FQGTGA. Between the trimmed V and J ends, which lost 5 bases and 8 bases, there was a span of 19 bases. The CDR3 loop spans 15 amino acids.